Following are 21 T cell receptor beta chains from one sample sequenced in a study of Graves' ophthalmopathy and Graves' hyperthyroidism (dated 2018 in TCRdb). The instrument was an Illumina HiSeq 2000. For repertoire sequencing, the TCR beta CDR3 regions were amplified from RNA transcripts. HTBI primers and the Qiagen OneStep RT-PCR kit were used in a first-round RT-PCR, which was followed by a second-round multiplex PCR, size selection and purification. Using fastp trimming at Q25 and MiXCR clonotype assembly, TCRdb reanalyzed the public sequencing data and kept in-frame beta chains. Rows with one shared CDR3 protein collapse into an entry with the most common genes and DNA. Here the sample has about 380,000 distinct CDR3 sequences; roughly 15% occur a single time. About 7.3% of the sample belongs to the ten largest clones. The sample consisted of peripheral blood. These receptors came from a woman under 30 with stable Graves' hyperthyroidism. Donor details come from another sample of the same person, matched by shared clones.

This clonotype was seen repeatedly, ten times or more. CDR3 sequence: CASSFPGSNQPQHF. CDR3 DNA sequence: TGTGCCAGCAGCTTTCCAGGTAGCAATCAGCCCCAGCATTTT. The chain carries TRBV7-2 and TRBJ1-5; D is unresolved. The CDR3 extends over 14 amino acids. Trimming removed 3 bases from V and 0 bases from J, with 6 bases in between. Germline lookup yields CDR1 SGHTA and CDR2 FQGNSA. The entire variable domain, with the rest obtained from reference TRBV7-2 and TRBJ1-5, is as follows: GAGVSQSPSNKVTEKGKDVELRCDPISGHTALYWYRQSLGQGLEFLIYFQGNSAPDKSGLPSDRFSAERTGGSVSTLTIQRTQQEDSAVYLCASSFPGSNQPQHFGDGTRLSIL.

This clonotype was counted ten times or more. The genes are TRBV6-5 and TRBJ1-1; 7 bases match TRBD1. Trimming took 2 bases from V and 3 from J; bases not matched to a gene: 9. CDR1 MNHEY and CDR2 SVGAGI come from the germline V gene. The CDR3 covers 16 residues. The CDR3 region is CASSYRSGGRDTEAFF. The CDR3 DNA is TGTGCCAGCAGTTACCGGTCAGGGGGACGGGACACTGAAGCTTTCTTT.

In this sample, this clonotype turned up many times. The chain recombines TRBV6-5 with TRBJ1-1; D is unclear. Germline-derived CDR1 and CDR2 are MNHEY and SVGAGI. The CDR3 extends over 14 amino acids. The V and J ends lost 8 bases and 0 bases respectively, with 13 bases between them. CDR3 coding DNA: TGTGCCAGCCTCGAGGGCCTCCTGAACACTGAAGCTTTCTTT. Its translation: CASLEGLLNTEAFF.

In this sample, this clonotype turned up many times. The chain carries TRBV20-1 and TRBJ1-5; D uncertain. The CDR3 runs to 13 residues. Germline V CDR1 and CDR2: DFQATT, SNEGSKA (reference sequence). The CDR3: CSVTGAGNQPQHF. CDR3 DNA sequence: TGCAGCGTGACGGGCGCGGGCAATCAGCCCCAGCATTTT.

V is TRBV6-2 or TRBV6-3 and J is TRBJ1-5, with a weak D call TRBD1 (5 bases). Germline CDR1 and CDR2: MNHEY and SVGEGT. This CDR3 has 14 residues. V lost 2 bases and J 6 bases, leaving 11 bases between the germline ends. The CDR3 bases are TGTGCCAGCAGTTACAGGGGCCCGCGTCAGCCCCAGCATTTT. The encoded protein is CASSYRGPRQPQHF.

This clonotype was picked up many times. The chain recombines TRBV19 with TRBJ1-2; tentative D call: TRBD1 (6 bases). CDR1 LNHDA and CDR2 SQIVND come from the germline V gene (reference sequence). The CDR3 is 16 amino acids. The V and J ends lost 8 bases and 1 base respectively, with 20 bases between them. As DNA, the CDR3 is TGTGCCAGTTCCCACGACAGGACCCTCTATAACTATGGCTACACCTTC. Translating gives CASSHDRTLYNYGYTF.

This clonotype was recorded many times. At one end the junction does not follow the germline gene, possibly because of a read error. The rearrangement links TRBV12-3 or TRBV12-4 to TRBJ1-2; 8 nucleotides match TRBD1. This CDR3 contains 17 residues. CDR3 in amino acids: CASNLALSQGANYGYTF. The CDR3 nucleotides read TGTGCCAGCAATTTAGCGTTGTCCCAGGGGGCGAACTATGGCTACACCTTC.

In this sample, this clonotype turned up many times. The chain recombines TRBV12-3 or TRBV12-4 with TRBJ2-7; tentative D call: TRBD1 (6 bases). This CDR3 comprises 14 residues. Trimming shortened V by 1 base and J by 0 bases, and 7 bases separated the two germline ends. CDR3 region: CASSLEDSSYEQYF. The CDR3 DNA reads TGTGCCAGCAGTTTAGAGGACAGCTCCTACGAGCAGTACTTC.

This clonotype was observed many times. The chain has TRBV11-2 and TRBJ1-2, with D perhaps matching TRBD1 (5 bases). This CDR3 region has 15 residues. Germline lookup yields CDR1 SGHAT and CDR2 FQNNGV. The germline V and J ends were trimmed by 6 bases and 7 bases, with 21 bases remaining between them. This chain's CDR3 is CASRLPAQGDRGYTF. The CDR3, as DNA: TGTGCCAGCAGGCTCCCCGCCCAGGGAGATCGTGGCTACACCTTC.

This clonotype came up a few times. CDR3 amino acids: CASTAGFDTGELFF. In DNA, the CDR3 is TGTGCCAGCACCGCGGGCTTCGACACCGGGGAGCTGTTTTTT. V gene TRBV18 combines with J gene TRBJ2-2; possibly TRBD2 for D (5 bases). The CDR3 sequence is 14 residues long. Trimming removed 8 bases from V and 3 bases from J, with 13 bases in between. Germline V gene data show CDR1 as KGHSH and CDR2 as LQKENI.

The chain recombines TRBV9 with TRBJ2-2; possibly TRBD2 for D (7 bases). From germline, CDR1 is SGDLS and CDR2 YYNGEE. Trimming pared 4 bases from V and 0 bases from J, leaving 13 bases between. The CDR3 contains 16 residues. The CDR3 region has the DNA TGTGCCAGCAGCCGAGGGGGGGGAGCGAACACCGGGGAGCTGTTTTTT. This gives the protein CASSRGGGANTGELFF.

In this sample, this clonotype turned up many times. The chain is built from TRBV2 and TRBJ1-2, with 8 bases aligning to TRBD1. Germline V lookup: CDR1 SNHLY, CDR2 FYNNEI. V trimming: 6 bases; J trimming: 2 bases; junction bases outside the gene matches: 8. The CDR3 is 15 amino acids. The CDR3 DNA is TGTGCCAGCAGCGAGACAGGGGTGGCGAACTATGGCTACACCTTC. Residues: CASSETGVANYGYTF.

This clonotype appeared many times. The chain is built from TRBV6-1 and TRBJ2-2; D unclear. CDR3 length: 12 residues. Germline V lookup: CDR1 MNHNS, CDR2 SASEGT. Trimming took 7 bases from V and 0 from J, leaving 3 bases between them. This CDR3 reads CASKANTGELFF. In DNA form, the CDR3 reads TGTGCCAGCAAAGCGAACACCGGGGAGCTGTTTTTT.

This clonotype was detected a few times. The V call is TRBV14, the J call TRBJ2-7, with D perhaps TRBD1 (6 bases). There are 14 residues in the CDR3. With 3 bases removed from V and 4 bases from J, the gap between germline ends came to 13 bases. The V gene's germline CDR1 is SGHDN and CDR2 FVKESK. CDR3 nucleotide sequence: TGTGCCAGCAGCCACAGGGGTTCTGGGTACGAGCAGTACTTC. Amino acids: CASSHRGSGYEQYF.

In this sample, this clonotype turned up many times. This chain uses TRBV20-1 with TRBJ2-7, with 9 bases that match TRBD1. CDR3 size: 15 residues. J lost 2 bases, V lost 5 bases, and 10 bases had no gene match. CDR1 is DFQATT, CDR2 SNEGSKA, per germline (reference sequence). CDR3 amino acids: CSADRSRDRAYEQYF. Written as DNA, the CDR3 is TGCAGTGCTGATCGATCCCGGGACAGGGCCTACGAGCAGTACTTC.

This clonotype was recorded at least ten times. V is TRBV6-5 and J is TRBJ1-2, with 9 bases lining up with TRBD1. V lost 2 bases to trimming and J lost 3 bases; unmatched junction nucleotides: 1. In germline, CDR1 is MNHEY, CDR2 SVGAGI. This CDR3 region has 14 residues. CDR3 region: CASSYRTGDYGYTF. The CDR3 DNA reads as TGTGCCAGCAGTTACCGGACAGGGGACTATGGCTACACCTTC.

At least ten counts were recorded for this clonotype. The chain joins TRBV19 to TRBJ1-2, with D possibly being TRBD1 (6 bases). Per germline, CDR1 LNHDA and CDR2 SQIVND (reference sequence). The CDR3 has 14 amino acids. With 4 bases removed from V and 5 bases from J, the gap between germline ends came to 14 bases. The CDR3 coding sequence is TGTGCCAGTAGTACCCGACAGGTGACTTATGGCTACACCTTC. This codes for CASSTRQVTYGYTF. Based on the CDR3 plus reference TRBV19 and TRBJ1-2, the full variable domain is DGGITQSPKYLFRKEGQNVTLSCEQNLNHDAMYWYRQDPGQGLRLIYYSQIVNDFQKGDIAEGYSVSREKKESFPLTVTSAQKNPTAFYLCASSTRQVTYGYTFGSGTRLTVV.

This clonotype occurred many times. The chain links TRBV7-3 to TRBJ2-5, with a tentative D call TRBD2 (5 bases). Germline loops: CDR1 SGHTA, CDR2 FQGTGA. V lost 5 bases and J lost 5, with 12 bases in between. The CDR3 is 13 residues long. CDR3 loop: CASSPLRGETQYF. CDR3 bases: TGTGCCAGCAGCCCCCTGAGAGGGGAGACCCAGTACTTC.

This clonotype was seen at least ten times. This chain links TRBV19 with TRBJ2-7; D may match TRBD1 or TRBD2 (5 bases each). The CDR3 runs 13 residues. V was clipped by 5 bases and J by 6 bases, with 14 bases between them. Per the germline V gene, CDR1 is LNHDA and CDR2 is SQIVND (reference sequence). This CDR3 reads CASSPRDRSEQYF. CDR3 in DNA: TGTGCCAGTAGTCCACGGGACCGAAGCGAGCAGTACTTC.

This clonotype was recorded at least ten times. The chain couples TRBV12-3 or TRBV12-4 to TRBJ1-2, with D tentatively TRBD1 (5 bases). The CDR3 covers 12 residues. V was clipped by 6 bases and J by 8 bases, with 13 bases between them. The CDR3 region is CASRSGTGGYTF. CDR3 coding DNA: TGTGCCAGCAGATCCGGGACGGGGGGCTACACCTTC.

This clonotype was detected ten times or more. The J gene is TRBJ1-1, the V gene TRBV12-3 or TRBV12-4, with D perhaps matching TRBD1 (6 bases). V shed 7 bases and J shed 8 bases, with 11 bases lying between them. The CDR3 length is 11 residues. CDR3 residues: CASILDREAFF. The CDR3 DNA follows: TGTGCCAGCATCCTAGACAGGGAAGCTTTCTTT.